This T cell receptor beta chain was retrieved from a study of T cell responses to AZD1222 COVID-19 vaccine. After removal of 10 bases from V and 6 bases from J, the junction contained 11 bases not matched to a gene. Germline values: CDR1 KGHSH, CDR2 LQKENI. The CDR3 is made up of 15 amino acids. This clone was seen a handful of times. Profiled with immunoSEQ multiplex PCR; TCRdb holds only in-frame clones, not every one. Among around 130,000 clones listed, around nine tenths were seen once. V and J are TRBV18 and TRBJ1-6; TRBD1 agrees at 8 bases. This TCR was recovered from an adult in good health. The specimen comprised peripheral blood, sampled on day 0 of AZD1222 vaccination. In DNA form, the CDR3 reads TGTGCCACCACGACGTCGGGACAGGTTAATTCACCCCTCCACTTT. It yields the protein CATTTSGQVNSPLHF.